This T cell receptor beta chain was documented in a study of T cells in Graves' hyperthyroidism and ophthalmopathy. This clonotype was detected many times. What it binds is not known. From RNA transcripts, TCR beta CDR3 regions were amplified. In the first-round RT-PCR of the TCR CDR3, the HTBI primer set was used. TCRdb recomputed calls from the multiplex PCR reads with MiXCR, one row per CDR3 protein. The repertoire holds some 370,000 distinct CDR3 sequences, with roughly a sixth as singletons. V shed 5 bases and J shed 4 bases, with 17 bases lying between them. The CDR3 has 15 residues. The germline V gene has CDR1 MNHNS and CDR2 SASEGT. Study results and limitations: Separating ophthalmopathy from stable hyperthyroidism was achieved by a 13 V-J model.

Investigators excluded patients with uncontrolled infection, other autoimmune disease, pregnancy or lactation. The TCR sequence derives from a woman under 40 with Graves' hyperthyroidism that later progressed to Graves' ophthalmopathy. Sequenced input: blood. V usage is TRBV6-1 and J usage is TRBJ1-1; a weak D match, TRBD1 (5 bases). The CDR3 is CASSLNTGPRTEAFF. The CDR3 DNA reads as TGTGCCAGCAGTTTAAACACAGGTCCCCGCACTGAAGCTTTCTTT.